The sequence of this TCR beta chain was determined in a study of regulatory dendritic cells for organ transplantation. Study-wide findings and caveats: Memory CD8+ clonal expansion seemed more limited with regulatory than mature dendritic cells. Between individuals, the alloreactive memory CD8+ T cell pool differed considerably. Naive CD4+ and CD8+ repertoires were highly diverse; memory CD8+ was most oligoclonal.

Assay used: immunoSEQ multiplex PCR; TCRdb lists only in-frame clones, some missing. The sample lists 34,000 or so clones; approximately 91% were seen once. CD4+ or CD8+ T cells were sorted as naive CD45RA+ or memory CD45RO+. Germline values: CDR1 GTSNPN, CDR2 SVGIG (reference sequence). The CDR3 spans 13 residues. V lost 5 bases to trimming and J lost 3 bases, with 13 bases between them. A word on this clone: Its antigen is not identified.

The chain has TRBV30 and TRBJ1-1, with D possibly being TRBD1 (5 bases). The source is a human donor in good health. Input material: naive CD4+ T cells from blood. Subset indicated: CD45RA+ naive T cells. Here the CDR3 reads CAWAGSWHTEAFF. The CDR3, as DNA: TGTGCCTGGGCAGGGTCGTGGCACACTGAAGCTTTCTTT.